What follows are 14 T cell receptor beta chains derived from one specimen sequenced in a study of blood T cell repertoires in COVID-19. Produced via immunoSEQ multiplex PCR; TCRdb's table is partial and in-frame only. The sample shows 250,000 to 300,000 clones, roughly 90% of them seen only once. Material: peripheral blood. The receptors stem from a woman in her 30s with COVID-19, enrolled during active disease.

The J gene is TRBJ1-6, the V gene TRBV11-3; D ambiguous. The CDR3 has 10 residues. The germline V gene has CDR1 SGHNT and CDR2 YENEEA. The V gene lost 5 bases and the J gene lost 13 bases, with 6 bases spanning the gap. The CDR3 reads CASSPRPLHF. CDR3 nucleotides: TGTGCCAGCAGCCCCCGGCCCCTCCACTTT. Filled out from reference TRBV11-3 and TRBJ1-6, the complete variable domain reads EAGVVQSPRYKIIEKKQPVAFWCNPISGHNTLYWYLQNLGQGPELLIRYENEEAVDDSQLPKDRFSAERLKGVDSTLKIQPAELGDSAVYLCASSPRPLHFGNGTRLTVT.

This clone was recorded only once. The rearrangement joins TRBV3-1 (or the pseudogene TRBV3-2) to TRBJ2-3; a weak D match, TRBD1 (6 bases). Germline CDR1 reads LGHDT; CDR2 reads YNNKEL (reference sequence). Between the trimmed V and J ends, which lost 2 bases and 4 bases, there was a span of 13 bases. This CDR3 spans 15 amino acids. The chain's CDR3 is CASSQIQGLPDTQYF. CDR3 nucleotide sequence: TGTGCCAGCAGCCAAATTCAGGGGCTGCCAGATACGCAGTATTTT.

This clone appeared a single time. The genes are TRBV6-2 or TRBV6-3 and TRBJ2-1; weak D call: TRBD1 (6 bases). CDR3 size: 13 residues. Trimming left V 5 bases short and J 8 bases short, with 13 bases between. Germline CDR1 MNHEY, CDR2 SVGEGT. CDR3 sequence: CASSPRGGDEQFF. CDR3 in DNA: TGTGCCAGCAGTCCCCGTGGGGGCGATGAGCAGTTCTTC.

The chain employs TRBV2 and TRBJ2-3; 8 bases are a match to TRBD1. The junction had 7 bases not matched to a gene; V was cut back by 7 bases and J by 1 base. Looked up from germline, CDR1 is SNHLY and CDR2 is FYNNEI. This CDR3 region has 15 residues. CDR3 amino acids: CASNYQGAGTDTQYF. The CDR3 DNA reads as TGTGCCAGCAATTATCAGGGGGCGGGCACAGATACGCAGTATTTT.

This rearrangement joins TRBV25-1 to TRBJ1-4, with TRBD1 matching 8 bases. Unmatched junction bases numbered 3, after V lost 2 bases and J lost 1 base. In germline, CDR1 is MGHDK, CDR2 SYGVNS. The CDR3 contains 16 residues. DNA for the CDR3: TGTGCCAGCAGTGAAGACAGGGGAAGAACTAATGAAAAACTGTTTTTT. Amino acids: CASSEDRGRTNEKLFF.

V gene TRBV7-9 combines with J gene TRBJ1-1; the D is unclear. V lost 5 bases, J lost 3 bases, and 19 bases lay in between. CDR3 size: 16 residues. In germline, CDR1 is SEHNR, CDR2 FQNEAQ (reference sequence). The CDR3 coding sequence is TGTGCCAGCAGCGAGACCCACGTGGGCGGGGACACTGAAGCTTTCTTT. This encodes CASSETHVGGDTEAFF.

This chain links TRBV27 with TRBJ1-2; TRBD1 agrees at 9 bases. The germline V gene has CDR1 MNHEY and CDR2 SMNVEV (reference sequence). J gave up 1 base and V 5 bases, and 11 bases lay outside the gene matches. CDR3 length equals 17 residues. CDR3 nucleotides: TGTGCCAGCAGTGCTACTCCCGGGACAGGGTTTAACTATGGCTACACCTTC. Translated: CASSATPGTGFNYGYTF.

The chain combines TRBV6-4 with TRBJ1-4; 9 nucleotides align to TRBD1. The CDR3 totals 15 residues. Trimming removed 4 bases from V and 8 bases from J; junction bases left unmatched: 8. Germline-derived CDR1 and CDR2 are MRHNA and SNTAGT. The DNA of the CDR3 is TGTGCCAGCAGTGTCTACGGGACAGGGCAGGAAAAACTGTTTTTT. Encoded protein: CASSVYGTGQEKLFF.

The gene calls are TRBV9 and TRBJ2-1; 7 nucleotides match TRBD1. V lost 0 bases, J lost 2 bases, and 2 bases stayed unmatched. The germline gives CDR1 SGDLS, CDR2 YYNGEE. This CDR3 is 15 amino acids long. Written as DNA, the CDR3 is TGTGCCAGCAGCGTAGGGGGACAGACCTACAATGAGCAGTTCTTC. The encoded protein is CASSVGGQTYNEQFF. Full variable domain (missing parts from reference TRBV9 and TRBJ2-1): DSGVTQTPKHLITATGQRVTLRCSPRSGDLSVYWYQQSLDQGLQFLIQYYNGEERAKGNILERFSAQQFPDLHSELNLSSLELGDSALYFCASSVGGQTYNEQFFGPGTRLTVL.

The chain joins TRBV27 to TRBJ2-7; D gene unclear. The CDR3 extends over 14 amino acids. CDR1 is MNHEY and CDR2 is SMNVEV in the germline V gene (reference sequence). V dropped 3 bases and J dropped 4 bases, with 13 bases sitting between them. The CDR3: CASSFSRVGYEQYF. As DNA, the CDR3 is TGTGCCAGCAGTTTTTCTCGGGTTGGGTACGAGCAGTACTTC.

The chain links TRBV10-1 to TRBJ1-2, with D uncertain. This CDR3 comprises 13 residues. Germline values: CDR1 WNHNN, CDR2 SYGVQD (reference sequence). Trimming stripped 3 bases from V and 4 bases from J, with 9 bases between. CDR3 DNA sequence: TGCGCCAGCAGTGACGGTCCTAGCTATGGCTACACCTTC. Translated: CASSDGPSYGYTF.

V usage is TRBV7-2 and J usage is TRBJ1-2, with TRBD1 identical over 10 bases. Germline V lookup: CDR1 SGHTA, CDR2 FQGNSA. CDR3 length equals 14 residues. The trim removed 8 bases at V and 9 bases at J, leaving 12 bases unmatched. CDR3 nucleotides: TGTGCCAGCGGACCCCCTCGACAGGGGGCACGCTACACCTTC. Translation gives CASGPPRQGARYTF.

J is TRBJ1-1 and V is TRBV9; TRBD1 matches at 11 bases. V lost 0 bases to trimming and J lost 10 bases; unmatched junction nucleotides: 20. CDR1 is SGDLS, CDR2 YYNGEE, per germline. CDR3 size: 19 residues. CDR3 nucleotide sequence: TGTGCCAGCAGCGTAGTTCCCGGGACAGGGGGTCTCGTAGGCTCGTCAGCTTTCTTT. The encoded protein is CASSVVPGTGGLVGSSAFF.

The chain carries TRBV11-2 and TRBJ1-2, with 11 bases lining up with TRBD1. Trimming cost V 5 bases and J 6 bases; bases outside gene matches: 8. From germline, CDR1 is SGHAT and CDR2 FQNNGV. CDR3 length: 15 residues. CDR3 sequence: CASSPQGGQGDGYTF. CDR3 in DNA: TGTGCCAGCAGCCCCCAAGGGGGACAGGGGGATGGCTACACCTTC.